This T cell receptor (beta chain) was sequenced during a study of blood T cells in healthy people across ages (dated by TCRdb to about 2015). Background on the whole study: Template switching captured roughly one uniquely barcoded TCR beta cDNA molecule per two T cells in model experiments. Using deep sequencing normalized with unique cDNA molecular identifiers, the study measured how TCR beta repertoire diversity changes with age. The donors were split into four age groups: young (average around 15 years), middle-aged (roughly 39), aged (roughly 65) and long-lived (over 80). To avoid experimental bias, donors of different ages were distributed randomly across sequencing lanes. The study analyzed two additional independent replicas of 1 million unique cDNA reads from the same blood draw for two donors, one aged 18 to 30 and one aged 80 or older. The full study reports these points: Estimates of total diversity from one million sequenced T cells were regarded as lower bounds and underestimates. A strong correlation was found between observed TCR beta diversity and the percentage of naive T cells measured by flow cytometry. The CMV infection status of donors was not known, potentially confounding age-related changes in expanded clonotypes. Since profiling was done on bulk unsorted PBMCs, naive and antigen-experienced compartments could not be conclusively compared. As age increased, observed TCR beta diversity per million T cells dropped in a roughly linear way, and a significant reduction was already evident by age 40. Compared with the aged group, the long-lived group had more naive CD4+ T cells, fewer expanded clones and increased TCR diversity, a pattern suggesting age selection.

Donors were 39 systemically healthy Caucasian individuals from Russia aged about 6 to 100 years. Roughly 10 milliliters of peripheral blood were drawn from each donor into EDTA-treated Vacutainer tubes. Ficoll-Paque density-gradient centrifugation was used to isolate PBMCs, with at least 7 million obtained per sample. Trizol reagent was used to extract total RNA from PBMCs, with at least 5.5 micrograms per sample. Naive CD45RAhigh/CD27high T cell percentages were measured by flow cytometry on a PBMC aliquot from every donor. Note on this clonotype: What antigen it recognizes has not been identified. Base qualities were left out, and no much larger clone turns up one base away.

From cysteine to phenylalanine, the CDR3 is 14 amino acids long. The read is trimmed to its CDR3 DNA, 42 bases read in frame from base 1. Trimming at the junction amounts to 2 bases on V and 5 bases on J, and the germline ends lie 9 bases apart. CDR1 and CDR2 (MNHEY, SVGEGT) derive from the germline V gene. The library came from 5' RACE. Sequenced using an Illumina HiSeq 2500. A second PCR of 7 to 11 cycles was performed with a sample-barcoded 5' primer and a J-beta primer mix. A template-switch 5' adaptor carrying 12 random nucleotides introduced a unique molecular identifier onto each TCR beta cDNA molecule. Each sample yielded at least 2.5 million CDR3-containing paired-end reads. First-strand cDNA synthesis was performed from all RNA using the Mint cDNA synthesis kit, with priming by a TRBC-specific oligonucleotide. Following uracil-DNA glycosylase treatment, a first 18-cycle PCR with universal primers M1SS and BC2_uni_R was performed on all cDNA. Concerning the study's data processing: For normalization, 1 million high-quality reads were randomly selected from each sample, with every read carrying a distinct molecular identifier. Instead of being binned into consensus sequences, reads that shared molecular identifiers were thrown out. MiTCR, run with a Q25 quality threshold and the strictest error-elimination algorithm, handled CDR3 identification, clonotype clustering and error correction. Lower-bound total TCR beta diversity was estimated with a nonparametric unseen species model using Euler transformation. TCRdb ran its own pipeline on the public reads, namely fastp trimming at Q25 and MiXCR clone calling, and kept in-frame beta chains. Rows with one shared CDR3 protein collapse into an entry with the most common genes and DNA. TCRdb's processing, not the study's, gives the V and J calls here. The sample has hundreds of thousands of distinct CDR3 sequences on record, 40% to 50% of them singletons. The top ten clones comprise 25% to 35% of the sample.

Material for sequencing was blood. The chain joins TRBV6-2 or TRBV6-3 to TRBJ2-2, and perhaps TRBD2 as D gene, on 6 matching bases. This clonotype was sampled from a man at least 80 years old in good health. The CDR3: CASSYQGRTGELFF. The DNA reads TGTGCCAGCAGTTACCAAGGGAGGACCGGGGAGCTGTTTTTT.